This is a list of T cell receptor beta chains from one sample in a study of blood T cell repertoires in COVID-19. TCRdb's table, derived via immunoSEQ multiplex PCR, lists solely in-frame clones and lacks some. Of a few hundred thousand clones listed, around 89% are singletons. The sequencing sample was made of peripheral blood. These TCRs come from a woman aged 55-70 years with COVID-19, enrolled during active disease. The CDR3 runs from the conserved cysteine through the conserved F or W. The order of the fields is D gene, V gene, clone size, J gene, CDR3 DNA, CDR3 protein. A D gene is named only where the DNA matches it firmly. Rows give clone size only sometimes, using once, few, many, or a class for an expanded clone.

TRBD1	TRBV2	once	TRBJ1-2	TGTGCCAGCAGTGGGGTGGACAGGGTCGTTAATGGCTACACCTTC	CASSGVDRVVNGYTF
TRBD1	TRBV7-7	-	TRBJ1-4	TGTGCCAGCAGCTTAGGACAGGGCGAGAATGAAAAACTGTTTTTT	CASSLGQGENEKLFF
-	TRBV9	-	TRBJ2-2	TGTGCCAGCAGCGTCCCCGCCGGGGAGCTGTTTTTT	CASSVPAGELFF
TRBD2	TRBV5-1	-	TRBJ2-1	TGCGCCAGCAGCTTGCGAGTCGGGGGGACCCTTAGCCATGAGCAGTTCTTC	CASSLRVGGTLSHEQFF
-	TRBV19	-	TRBJ1-1	TGTGCCAGTAGTATGACTACTGAAACTGAAGCTTTCTTT	CASSMTTETEAFF
-	TRBV24-1	-	TRBJ2-1	TGTGCCGTCAACAGGGCGGGGGACAATGAGCAGTTCTTC	CAVNRAGDNEQFF
-	TRBV30	-	TRBJ1-3	TGTGCCTGGGAGCAGGGGAGCGCGGGAAACACCATATATTTT	CAWEQGSAGNTIYF
-	TRBV7-3	-	TRBJ2-2	TGTGCCAGCAGAACCGGGAGCCGCACCGGGGAGCTGTTTTTT	CASRTGSRTGELFF
-	TRBV6-5	-	TRBJ1-2	TGTGCCAGCGGCCGGGACACCAATTTCGATGGCTACACCTTC	CASGRDTNFDGYTF
TRBD1	TRBV11-2	-	TRBJ2-7	TGTGCCAGCAGCTTAGGGGCGACAGGGGGCGTCTACGAGCAGTACTTC	CASSLGATGGVYEQYF
-	TRBV19	-	TRBJ1-5	TGTGCCAGTAAGCCAGGGGCGGGCAATCAGCCCCAGCATTTT	CASKPGAGNQPQHF
-	TRBV7-3	-	TRBJ2-7	TGTGCCAGCAGCTTGGACTCCTCGGACGAGCAGTACTTC	CASSLDSSDEQYF
TRBD1	TRBV25-1	-	TRBJ1-4	TGTGCCAGCAGTGAATATAGGAGAGGGGGCGGTGAAAAACTGTTTTTT	CASSEYRRGGGEKLFF
TRBD1	TRBV18	once	TRBJ1-2	TGTGCCAGCTCACCACACCCCCCGCGACAGGGACCTCGCTATGGCTACACCTTC	CASSPHPPRQGPRYGYTF
-	TRBV7-2	-	TRBJ1-5	TGTGCCAGCAGCCCAGGGCGGGGGTCCCATCAGCCCCAGCATTTT	CASSPGRGSHQPQHF
-	TRBV3-1/TRBV3-2	once	TRBJ2-7	TGTGCCAGCAGCCAAGTGGGCCGCTACGAGCAGTACTTC	CASSQVGRYEQYF
TRBD1	TRBV6-5	-	TRBJ1-1	TGTGCCAGCAGGAAGGGGGCGGCGTTTGAAGCTTTCTTT	CASRKGAAFEAFF
-	TRBV2	-	TRBJ1-5	TGTGCCAGTGCGGCGGGGACGAGGGGTCAGCCCCAGCATTTT	CASAAGTRGQPQHF